This T cell receptor (beta chain) stems from a study of T cell responses to AZD1222 COVID-19 vaccine. Study in general: Timing groups of about 4 and about 12 weeks for second doses were pooled.

In regard to this clone: Its antigen is currently unknown.

Study findings and constraints: The study identified only a handful of AZD1222 recipients as seropositive at baseline.

Clones were sequenced by immunoSEQ multiplex PCR, and TCRdb holds only the in-frame ones, with some missing. The repertoire holds about 120,000 clones, with over 75% as singletons. V lost 1 base and J lost 7, with 5 bases in between. Germline lookup yields CDR1 SGHRS and CDR2 YFSETQ. There are 11 residues in the CDR3. The rearrangement joins TRBV5-1 to TRBJ1-1; D gene ambiguous. The specimen was peripheral blood, collected on day 0 of AZD1222 vaccination. This TCR was sampled from an adult in good health. Here the CDR3 reads CASSLSGEAFF. DNA of the CDR3: TGCGCCAGCAGCTTGTCAGGTGAAGCTTTCTTT. Based on the CDR3 plus reference TRBV5-1 and TRBJ1-1, the full variable domain is KAGVTQTPRYLIKTRGQQVTLSCSPISGHRSVSWYQQTPGQGLQFLFEYFSETQRNKGNFPGRFSGRQFSNSRSEMNVSTLELGDSALYLCASSLSGEAFFGQGTRLTVV.